The present T cell receptor (beta chain) was sequenced within a study of spatial heterogeneity in lung cancer. This clonotype was recorded at least ten times. Its antigen is unidentified. Study-level results: Sequencing reached an estimated coverage of tumor T cells that was only about 6.6% for alpha chains and roughly 13% for beta chains. Tumor mutation counts were tracked by expanded intratumoral alpha and beta TCR counts.

V was pared by 2 bases and J by 1 base, with 14 bases between. CDR3 size: 17 residues. CDR1 LGHDT and CDR2 YNNKEL come from the germline V gene (reference sequence). Each TCR cDNA molecule bore a unique molecular identifier. TCRdb re-called the 5' RACE reads through MiXCR, storing one row per CDR3 protein. The table has about 100,000 distinct CDR3 sequences, about 4.4% seen once; the top ten hold 21%. Time point indicated: sample taken at primary tumor resection. Unsorted whole RNA from tumor, nontumor lung or frozen PBMC underwent sequencing. Here the sequenced sample was lung tumor tissue, taken at surgery. The origin of this receptor is a male donor with early-stage non-small cell lung cancer. This sequence joins TRBV3-1 and TRBJ2-2; possible D gene TRBD1, 5 bases. DNA of the CDR3: TGTGCCAGCAGCCAATTGAAGGGGTGGTTGAACACCGGGGAGCTGTTTTTT. Translation: CASSQLKGWLNTGELFF.